These 4 T cell receptor beta chains came from one sample sequenced in a study of cytomegalovirus exposure and HLA in healthy donors. With 60 Vbeta and 13 Jbeta primers, the PCR was carried out. Using immunoSEQ multiplex PCR, the repertoire was profiled, and TCRdb retains in-frame clones only, with some absent. In the table there are roughly 160,000 clones, around 88% of which are singletons. Input material: PBMCs. These TCRs come from a woman aged 25 to 39 in good health and CMV-seronegative.

The chain links TRBV2 to TRBJ2-1; 7 positions match TRBD2. J gave up 15 bases and V 2 bases, and 7 bases lay outside the gene matches. The CDR3 is 12 residues long. Looked up from germline, CDR1 is SNHLY and CDR2 is FYNNEI. This CDR3 is CASSESGATGFF. In DNA, the CDR3 is TGTGCCAGCAGTGAAAGCGGGGCTACGGGGTTCTTC.

V and J are TRBV7-2 and TRBJ2-7, with 8 bases lining up with TRBD1. CDR1 SGHTA and CDR2 FQGNSA come from the germline V gene. The CDR3 sequence is 16 residues long. V was pared by 3 bases and J by 2 bases, with 9 bases of the junction left unmatched. In nucleotides, the CDR3 is TGTGCCAGCAGCTTTTATGGGACAGGCGGACCCTACGAGCAGTACTTC. Its translation: CASSFYGTGGPYEQYF.

The rearrangement links TRBV6-1 to TRBJ2-7; D uncertain. CDR1 MNHNS and CDR2 SASEGT come from the germline V gene. Trimming stripped 4 bases from V and 6 bases from J, with 13 bases between. CDR3 length equals 13 residues. The DNA for the CDR3 is TGTGCCAGCAGTGGGCGTTTCCCGGGCGAGCAGTACTTC. Translating it yields CASSGRFPGEQYF.

The genes are TRBV19 and TRBJ2-7, with 10 bases aligning to TRBD1. V lost 3 bases and J lost 7; bases outside the gene matches: 6. This CDR3 region has 14 residues. Germline V lookup: CDR1 LNHDA, CDR2 SQIVND (reference sequence). In nucleotides, the CDR3 is TGTGCCAGTAGTATTGGGACAGGGGCTGGGGAGCAGTACTTC. Protein product: CASSIGTGAGEQYF.